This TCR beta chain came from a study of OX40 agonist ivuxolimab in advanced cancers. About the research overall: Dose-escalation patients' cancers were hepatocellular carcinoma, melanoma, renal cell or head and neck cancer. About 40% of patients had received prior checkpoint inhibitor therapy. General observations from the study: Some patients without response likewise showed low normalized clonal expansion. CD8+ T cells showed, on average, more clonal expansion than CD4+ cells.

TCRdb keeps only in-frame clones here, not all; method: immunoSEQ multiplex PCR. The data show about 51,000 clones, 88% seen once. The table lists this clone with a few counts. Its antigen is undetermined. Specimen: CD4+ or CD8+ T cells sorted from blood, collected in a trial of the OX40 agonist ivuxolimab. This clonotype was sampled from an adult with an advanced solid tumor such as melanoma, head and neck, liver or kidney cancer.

The CDR3 reads CASSDSAGGYTF. CDR3 DNA: TGTGCCAGCAGTGACTCAGCGGGCGGCTACACCTTC. The V gene is TRBV6-4, the J gene TRBJ1-2; D remains unclear. Trimming cost V 0 bases and J 8 bases, with 7 bases left between them. The CDR3 extends over 12 amino acids. CDR1 and CDR2 (germline): MRHNA, SNTAGT.